This TCR beta chain was retrieved from a study of blood T cell repertoires in COVID-19 (dated by TCRdb to about 2020). As for the study more broadly: Samples covering the acute and convalescent phases of COVID-19 were provided by collaborators in the United States, Italy and Spain. The prospective study material was composed of cDNA or gDNA derived from T cells, B-cell-depleted T cells, or PBMCs. Subjects who had been exposed to COVID-19, were actively infected with it, or had recovered from it provided the deeply sampled blood TCRbeta repertoires that made up the dataset. The repertoires were released in a freely available public database intended as a resource for research on the immune response to SARS-CoV-2. The samples were drawn from two sources: the first 160 participants of the ongoing ImmuneRACE study, and 1,000 to 1,500 subjects contributed by 6 global collaborators. A de-identified subject ID, COVID-19 status, age in years and sex were almost always included in the sample metadata. Where HLA class I and class II types were available, the types were taken from metadata supplied by the sample provider, not from assay-based typing.

TCRbeta CDR3 regions were amplified from genomic DNA by means of the immunoSEQ Assay, a bias-controlled multiplex PCR. Under the source paper's analysis protocol: Within the assay, amplification of reference gene primers was used to estimate how many nucleated cells each sample contained. To quantify the absolute abundance of each unique TCRbeta CDR3 rearrangement, sequence reads were collapsed and filtered. For each sample, productive Simpson clonality was calculated as the square root of Simpson's diversity index over productive rearrangements. This immuneACCESS table, as held by TCRdb, lists in-frame sequences with V and J called but not all clones. Of the missing ones, under half trace to an unresolved V gene in checked studies; the others have no known cause. Clonal size and the V and J genes are those of that table, whereas D and trimming came from the DNA. The sample table contains just under 250,000 clones; only one count was recorded for around 85% of them. Less than 4% of the sample goes to the ten largest clones.

A remark on this clone: Its antigen target is currently unknown. No base-level quality is on record; no much larger clone is a single base apart.

Study-wide conclusions, independent of this receptor: How much clinical and demographic metadata was included differed by source and by participant, and the metadata was provided uncurated.

Another Seattle source contributed samples from volunteer blood donors who had recovered from COVID-19. Whole blood was collected in K2EDTA tubes by collaborating institutions according to the institutions' own protocols. For TCRbeta analysis, collaborator samples were shipped as frozen whole blood, as isolated PBMCs, or as DNA extracted from either sample type. V is shortened by 4 bases, J by 0 bases, and the region joining them spans 10 bases. CDR1 and CDR2, per the germline V gene, are MNHEY and SVGEGT. The CDR3, cysteine through phenylalanine, is 15 amino acids long. The entry retains the CDR3 DNA only, 45 bases that are in frame from base 1.

Sequenced: peripheral blood. The rearranged segments are TRBV6-2 or TRBV6-3 and TRBJ2-1; TRBD1 is perhaps the D gene, given 6 matching bases. The sequence derives from a woman younger than 45 who had recovered from COVID-19. The sequenced DNA: TGTGCCAGCAGTTGGACAGACCCCTCCTACAATGAGCAGTTCTTC. Translation gives CASSWTDPSYNEQFF.